This T cell receptor beta chain appears in the sequencing data of a study of T cell changes during pregnancy in multiple sclerosis. Per germline, CDR1 SGDLS and CDR2 YYNGEE. V was shortened by 2 bases and J by 7 bases, with 19 bases between the two germline ends. The CDR3 has 15 amino acids. Profiling relied on immunoSEQ multiplex PCR, and the TCRdb table lists in-frame clones only, not all of them. The top ten hold 13% of the sample, which has tens of thousands of clones, more than 90% seen once. The sample consisted of CD8+ T cells from peripheral blood mononuclear cells, taken in the first trimester of pregnancy. This receptor was taken from a female donor with multiple sclerosis, enrolled in a pregnancy study. The V gene is TRBV9, the J gene TRBJ2-7; possibly TRBD2 for D (6 bases). Written as DNA, the CDR3 is TGTGCCAGCAGCGTCGCACCGGGACTGGCGGGGGAGCAGTACTTC. It yields the protein CASSVAPGLAGEQYF.